The clone carrying this T cell receptor beta chain was seen more than once but under ten times. This specimen comes from a study of cytomegalovirus exposure and HLA in healthy donors. This CDR3 has 17 residues. The junction had 9 bases not matched to a gene; V was cut back by 6 bases and J by 0 bases. Per germline, CDR1 MDHEN and CDR2 SYDVKM. The PCR used 60 Vbeta and 13 Jbeta primers. This table comes from immunoSEQ multiplex PCR, and its TCRdb copy is limited to in-frame clones, with some not included. In the table there are 150,000 to 200,000 clones, 77% of which are singletons. The V gene is TRBV28, the J gene TRBJ1-3, with TRBD1 identical over 9 bases. This TCR derives from a woman aged 25 to 39 in good health and CMV-seropositive. Sequences were obtained from PBMCs. CDR3 in amino acids: CASSYNRGPSSGNTIYF. CDR3 nucleotides: TGTGCCAGCAGCTACAACAGGGGGCCGAGCTCTGGAAACACCATATATTTT.